This TCR beta chain was identified in a study of Ad26.COV2.S vaccination and SARS-CoV-2 variants. The table came from immunoSEQ multiplex PCR; TCRdb's copy has only in-frame clones and leaves some out. Of around 380,000 clones listed, 80% to 90% are singletons. Treatment indicated: 15 to 20 received Ad26.COV2.S at low or high dose, single or two shots; 5 received placebo; per-sample allocation not given. Sampling happened 63 days after the first vaccine or placebo injection. The material was peripheral blood, obtained in a trial of Ad26.COV2.S vaccine versus placebo. The sequence was obtained from a person aged 18-65 years who received the Ad26.COV2.S COVID-19 vaccine or a placebo.

The CDR3 spells CASSLAEGGELFF. In nucleotides, the CDR3 is TGCGCCAGCAGCTTGGCCGAGGGCGGGGAGCTGTTTTTT. The V and J genes are TRBV5-1 and TRBJ2-2, with a weak D call TRBD2 (5 bases). Germline V CDR1 and CDR2: SGHRS, YFSETQ. Trimming removed 0 bases at V and 7 bases at J, with 7 bases between. The CDR3 has 13 amino acids.